These 25 T cell receptor beta chains came from one sample sequenced in a study of blood T cell repertoires in COVID-19. Sequencing was performed with immunoSEQ multiplex PCR; in TCRdb, only in-frame clones are kept and a portion is missing. The table records 250,000 to 350,000 clones, roughly 91% of them present only once. The sequenced sample was peripheral blood. These receptor sequences come from a man younger than 40 with acute or convalescent COVID-19.

The gene calls are TRBV6-5 and TRBJ2-3; TRBD2 might be the D (6 bases). The germline V gene has CDR1 MNHEY and CDR2 SVGAGI. Trimming stripped 6 bases from V and 2 bases from J, with 15 bases between. The CDR3 loop spans 15 amino acids. CDR3 nucleotide sequence: TGTGCCAGCAGAGACCGGGACTGGAACACAGATACGCAGTATTTT. Encoded protein: CASRDRDWNTDTQYF.

The chain recombines TRBV30 with TRBJ2-1; D gene ambiguous. CDR3 length: 12 amino acids. Trimming took off 3 bases at V and 2 bases at J, with 5 bases between the two ends. Per the germline V gene, CDR1 is GTSNPN and CDR2 is SVGIG (reference sequence). DNA of the CDR3: TGTGCCTGGAGCGTTACCTACAATGAGCAGTTCTTC. This sequence encodes CAWSVTYNEQFF.

The gene calls are TRBV27 and TRBJ2-7; TRBD1 matches at 10 bases. The V gene's germline CDR1 is MNHEY and CDR2 SMNVEV (reference sequence). After removal of 5 bases from V and 1 base from J, the junction contained 5 bases not matched to a gene. CDR3 length equals 15 residues. CDR3 in DNA: TGTGCCAGCAGTGCTCCGGGACAGGGGTCCTACGAGCAGTACTTC. Its protein is CASSAPGQGSYEQYF.

V usage is TRBV5-1 and J usage is TRBJ2-5, with 8 bases that match TRBD2. The CDR3 spans 16 residues. In germline, CDR1 is SGHRS, CDR2 YFSETQ. Losses at the gene ends were 0 bases for V and 2 bases for J; bases not matched to a gene: 6. The CDR3 DNA follows: TGCGCCAGCAGCTTGGCGGGGGGGAACCGACAAGAGACCCAGTACTTC. This codes for CASSLAGGNRQETQYF.

This CDR3 reads CASSGLGHSPLHF. In DNA, the CDR3 is TGTGCCAGCAGCGGACTAGGGCATTCACCCCTCCACTTT. This chain links TRBV6-5 with TRBJ1-6; D is unclear. Germline lookup yields CDR1 MNHEY and CDR2 SVGAGI. V lost 6 bases to trimming and J lost 8 bases, with 11 bases between them. The CDR3 covers 13 residues.

This clone occurred once. The chain recombines TRBV7-2 with TRBJ1-2, with 9 bases identical to TRBD1. Germline CDR1 is SGHTA and CDR2 is FQGNSA. The ends lost 5 bases at V and 6 bases at J; junction bases unmatched: 10. This CDR3 spans 15 amino acids. CDR3 in amino acids: CASSPRDRDSNGYTF. For the CDR3, the DNA is TGTGCCAGCAGCCCCCGGGACAGGGATTCTAATGGCTACACCTTC.

The gene calls are TRBV5-6 and TRBJ2-1, with TRBD2 as a possible D gene (6 bases). Trimming removed 4 bases from V and 0 bases from J, with 23 bases in between. This CDR3 has 19 residues. Germline values: CDR1 SGHDT, CDR2 YYEEEE. CDR3 in DNA: TGTGCCAGCAGCGTACTAACCGGGACTTTCTCGAGCTCCTACAATGAGCAGTTCTTC. This gives the protein CASSVLTGTFSSSYNEQFF. The full variable domain, its missing parts supplied by reference TRBV5-6 and TRBJ2-1, is DAGVTQSPTHLIKTRGQQVTLRCSPKSGHDTVSWYQQALGQGPQFIFQYYEEEERQRGNFPDRFSGHQFPNYSSELNVNALLLGDSALYLCASSVLTGTFSSSYNEQFFGPGTRLTVL.

The chain joins TRBV25-1 to TRBJ2-3, with TRBD2 as a possible D gene (6 bases). The germline CDR1 and CDR2 sequences are MGHDK and SYGVNS. The CDR3 sequence is 12 residues long. Trimming cost V 8 bases and J 3 bases, with 9 bases left between them. CDR3 sequence reads: CASSGVTDTQYF. Here the CDR3 DNA reads TGTGCCAGCTCGGGAGTAACAGATACGCAGTATTTT.

The DNA for the CDR3 is TGCGCCAGCAGCTCTGGAGGGAGCAATCAGCCCCAGCATTTT. Its protein is CASSSGGSNQPQHF. The chain has TRBV5-1 and TRBJ1-5; D call uncertain. From germline, CDR1 is SGHRS and CDR2 YFSETQ. V lost 3 bases and J lost 1, with 8 bases in between. This CDR3 has 14 residues.

This clone was seen a single time. The chain is built from TRBV7-8 and TRBJ2-3, with 7 positions matching TRBD2. This CDR3 contains 18 residues. V lost 4 bases, J lost 0 bases, and 13 bases stayed unmatched. Germline CDR1 SGHVS, CDR2 FQNEAQ. CDR3 sequence (DNA): TGTGCCAGCAGCTCTCCATCGGACACTAGCGAGAGCACAGATACGCAGTATTTT. This gives the protein CASSSPSDTSESTDTQYF.

This clone was counted between two and nine times. The chain uses TRBV7-2 and TRBJ1-5, with no clear D. Germline V gives CDR1 SGHTA, CDR2 FQGNSA. The CDR3 is made up of 16 amino acids. Trimming pared 4 bases from V and 0 bases from J, leaving 13 bases between. CDR3 DNA sequence: TGTGCCAGCAGCTCCCGGCGGGGAAATAGCAATCAGCCCCAGCATTTT. This gives the protein CASSSRRGNSNQPQHF.

This clone showed up just a few times. The V call is TRBV6-5, the J call TRBJ1-1; no reliable D call. V dropped 6 bases and J dropped 3 bases, with 8 bases sitting between them. The germline CDR1 and CDR2 sequences are MNHEY and SVGAGI. CDR3 size: 12 residues. The CDR3 protein is CASRQTHTEAFF. CDR3 in DNA: TGTGCCAGCAGACAGACGCACACTGAAGCTTTCTTT.

The chain is built from TRBV4-1 and TRBJ2-7, with 8 nucleotides matching TRBD1. Trimming took 4 bases from V and 0 from J; bases not matched to a gene: 5. The CDR3 runs 15 residues. CDR1 MGHRA and CDR2 YSYEKL come from the germline V gene. The CDR3 protein is CASSPRTGSSYEQYF. CDR3 sequence (DNA): TGCGCCAGCAGCCCCCGGACAGGGAGCTCCTACGAGCAGTACTTC.

The rearrangement joins TRBV5-1 to TRBJ2-5; no definite D call. Germline V lookup: CDR1 SGHRS, CDR2 YFSETQ. Trimming removed 5 bases at V and 5 bases at J, with 10 bases between. The CDR3 is 12 residues long. As DNA, the CDR3 is TGCGCCAGCAGAAGCTTTTCCGAGACCCAGTACTTC. This gives the protein CASRSFSETQYF.

The rearrangement uses TRBV4-1 and TRBJ1-2; D unresolved. The CDR3 sequence is 14 residues long. Germline assignment: CDR1 MGHRA and CDR2 YSYEKL. The V and J ends lost 1 base and 5 bases respectively, with 11 bases between them. CDR3 coding DNA: TGCGCCAGCAGCCAAGTCAAAATTCAGTATGGCTACACCTTC. Its translation is CASSQVKIQYGYTF.

V is TRBV7-3 and J is TRBJ1-1; TRBD1 agrees at 7 bases. V was clipped by 5 bases and J by 5 bases; unmatched bases: 5. Germline CDR1 is SGHTA and CDR2 is FQGTGA. CDR3 size: 13 residues. The CDR3 region is CASSIYRGTEAFF. The CDR3 DNA reads TGTGCCAGCAGCATATACAGGGGTACTGAAGCTTTCTTT.

The genes are TRBV19 and TRBJ1-3; TRBD1 matches 8 bases. The length of the CDR3 is 14 residues. Trimming removed 6 bases from V and 2 bases from J; junction bases left unmatched: 3. Germline V CDR1 and CDR2: LNHDA, SQIVND (reference sequence). The CDR3 DNA follows: TGTGCCAGTAGCGAACAGGGGGCTGGAAACACCATATATTTT. It specifies CASSEQGAGNTIYF. The full variable domain, with the rest looked up from reference TRBV19 and TRBJ1-3, is DGGITQSPKYLFRKEGQNVTLSCEQNLNHDAMYWYRQDPGQGLRLIYYSQIVNDFQKGDIAEGYSVSREKKESFPLTVTSAQKNPTAFYLCASSEQGAGNTIYFGEGSWLTVV.

V gene TRBV28 combines with J gene TRBJ2-5; 7 bases are shared with TRBD2. The V gene's germline CDR1 is MDHEN and CDR2 SYDVKM. The CDR3 is made up of 13 amino acids. V shed 5 bases and J 5 bases; nucleotides not matched to a gene: 5. The CDR3 nucleotides are TGTGCCAGCAGTCAGGGAGGGAGCGAGACCCAGTACTTC. Its protein product is CASSQGGSETQYF.

The CDR3 region has the DNA TGCAGTGGACAGGGAATCTACGAGCAGTACTTC. This sequence encodes CSGQGIYEQYF. The V call is TRBV20-1, the J call TRBJ2-7, with TRBD1 matching over 7 bases. This CDR3 contains 11 residues. Germline trimming cut 7 bases from V and 3 bases from J; bases unmatched to any gene: 3. Germline-derived CDR1 and CDR2 are DFQATT and SNEGSKA (reference sequence).

The chain recombines TRBV6-5 with TRBJ1-5; 7 bases line up with TRBD1. Germline assignment: CDR1 MNHEY and CDR2 SVGAGI. J was trimmed by 3 bases and V by 4 bases; bases with no gene match: 6. CDR3 size: 15 residues. DNA of the CDR3: TGTGCCAGCAGTTTAACCACAGGGGTCAATCAGCCCCAGCATTTT. Translating it yields CASSLTTGVNQPQHF.

In this sample, this clone turned up a few times. The chain couples TRBV3-1 (or the pseudogene TRBV3-2) to TRBJ2-7; no reliable D call. The CDR3 has 12 amino acids. Trimming left V 1 base short and J 4 bases short, with 5 bases between. Germline CDR1 LGHDT, CDR2 YNNKEL (reference sequence). The CDR3 is CASSQVSYEQYF. The CDR3 nucleotides read TGTGCCAGCAGCCAAGTCAGTTACGAGCAGTACTTC.

The V gene is TRBV6-5, the J gene TRBJ2-7; possibly TRBD2 for D (6 bases). CDR1 and CDR2 from the germline V gene are MNHEY and SVGAGI. The V and J ends lost 10 bases and 8 bases respectively, with 18 bases between them. The length of the CDR3 is 12 residues. CDR3 in amino acids: CATQEGSQQQYF. The DNA of the CDR3 is TGTGCCACCCAGGAGGGGTCCCAACAGCAGTACTTC.

The J gene is TRBJ1-6, the V gene TRBV30; TRBD1 agrees at 8 bases. CDR1 is GTSNPN, CDR2 SVGIG, per germline (reference sequence). With 3 bases clipped from V and 6 bases from J, the junction kept 1 base outside the gene matches. The CDR3 runs 13 residues. The CDR3 region has the DNA TGTGCCTGGAGGGACAGGGTTAATTCACCCCTCCACTTT. Translation gives CAWRDRVNSPLHF.

As for this clone: At one end the junction does not follow the germline gene, possibly because of a read error. The rearrangement joins TRBV10-3 to TRBJ2-7; TRBD1 agrees at 7 bases. The CDR3 sequence is 11 residues long. Germline CDR1 ENHRY, CDR2 SYGVKD. The CDR3 nucleotides are TGTGCCATCCGTGACAGGGACGAGCAGTACTTC. It encodes CAIRDRDEQYF.

This clone came up once. V and J are TRBV19 and TRBJ2-3; the match to TRBD1 covers 9 bases. CDR3 length: 13 residues. With 9 bases clipped from V and 5 bases from J, the junction kept 6 bases outside the gene matches. Germline V gene sequence: CDR1 LNHDA, CDR2 SQIVND (reference sequence). CDR3 protein: CASRDRAIDTQYF. The CDR3 nucleotides are TGTGCCAGCCGGGACAGGGCGATAGATACGCAGTATTTT.